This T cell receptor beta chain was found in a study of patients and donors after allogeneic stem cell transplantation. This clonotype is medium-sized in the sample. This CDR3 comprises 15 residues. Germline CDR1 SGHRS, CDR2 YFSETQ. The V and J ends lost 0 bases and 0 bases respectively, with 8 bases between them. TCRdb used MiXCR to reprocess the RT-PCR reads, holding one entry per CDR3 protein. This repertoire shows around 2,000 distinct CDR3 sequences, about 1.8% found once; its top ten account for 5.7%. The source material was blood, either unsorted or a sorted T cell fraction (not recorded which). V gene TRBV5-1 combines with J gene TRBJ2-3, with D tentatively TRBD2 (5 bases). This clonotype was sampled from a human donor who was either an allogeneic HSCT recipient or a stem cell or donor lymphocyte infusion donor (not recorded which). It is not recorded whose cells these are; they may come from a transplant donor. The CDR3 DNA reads TGCGCCAGCAGCTTGGGCGGGTATAGCACAGATACGCAGTATTTT. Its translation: CASSLGGYSTDTQYF.